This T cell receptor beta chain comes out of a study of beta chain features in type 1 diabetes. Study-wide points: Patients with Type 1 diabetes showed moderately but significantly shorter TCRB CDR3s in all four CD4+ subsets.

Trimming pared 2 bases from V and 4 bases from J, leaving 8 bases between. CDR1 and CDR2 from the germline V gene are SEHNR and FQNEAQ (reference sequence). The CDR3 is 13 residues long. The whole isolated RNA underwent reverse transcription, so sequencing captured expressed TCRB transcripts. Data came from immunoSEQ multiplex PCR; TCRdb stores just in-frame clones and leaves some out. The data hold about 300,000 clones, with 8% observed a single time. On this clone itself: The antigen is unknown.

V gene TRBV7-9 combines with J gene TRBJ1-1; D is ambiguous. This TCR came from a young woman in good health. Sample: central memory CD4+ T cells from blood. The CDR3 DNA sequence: TGTGCCAGCAGCTTATTTTTAGGCACTGAAGCTTTCTTT. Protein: CASSLFLGTEAFF.